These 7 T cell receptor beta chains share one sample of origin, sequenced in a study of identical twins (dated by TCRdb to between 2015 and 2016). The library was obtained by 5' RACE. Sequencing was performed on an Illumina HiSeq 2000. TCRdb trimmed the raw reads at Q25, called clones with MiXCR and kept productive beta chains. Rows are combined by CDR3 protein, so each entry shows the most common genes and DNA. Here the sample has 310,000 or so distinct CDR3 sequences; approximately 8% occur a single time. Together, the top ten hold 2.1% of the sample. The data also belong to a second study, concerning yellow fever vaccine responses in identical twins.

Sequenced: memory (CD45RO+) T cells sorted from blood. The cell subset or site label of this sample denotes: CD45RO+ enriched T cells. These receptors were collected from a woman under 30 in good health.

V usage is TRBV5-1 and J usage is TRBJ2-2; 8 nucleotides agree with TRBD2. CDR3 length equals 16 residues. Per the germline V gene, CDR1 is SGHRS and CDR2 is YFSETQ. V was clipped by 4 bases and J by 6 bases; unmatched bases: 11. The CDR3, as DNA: TGCGCCAGCAGCCTGGAGGCCGGGAGGGGCCCCGGGGAGCTGTTTTTT. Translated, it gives CASSLEAGRGPGELFF.

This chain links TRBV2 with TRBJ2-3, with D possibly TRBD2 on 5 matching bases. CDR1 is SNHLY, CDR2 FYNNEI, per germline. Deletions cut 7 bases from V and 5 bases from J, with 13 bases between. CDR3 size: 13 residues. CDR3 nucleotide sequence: TGTGCCAGCAAAGCGGAGGAAAGAGATACGCAGTATTTT. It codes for CASKAEERDTQYF. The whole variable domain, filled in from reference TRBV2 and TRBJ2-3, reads EPEVTQTPSHQVTQMGQEVILRCVPISNHLYFYWYRQILGQKVEFLVSFYNNEISEKSEIFDDQFSVERPDGSNFTLKIRSTKLEDSAMYFCASKAEERDTQYFGPGTRLTVL.

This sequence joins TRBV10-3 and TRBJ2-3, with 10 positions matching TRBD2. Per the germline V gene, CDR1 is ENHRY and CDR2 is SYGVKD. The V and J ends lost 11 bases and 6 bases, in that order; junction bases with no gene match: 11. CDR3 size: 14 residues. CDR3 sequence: CASKGSGRVDTQYF. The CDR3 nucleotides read TGTGCCTCCAAGGGGAGCGGGAGGGTGGATACGCAGTATTTT.

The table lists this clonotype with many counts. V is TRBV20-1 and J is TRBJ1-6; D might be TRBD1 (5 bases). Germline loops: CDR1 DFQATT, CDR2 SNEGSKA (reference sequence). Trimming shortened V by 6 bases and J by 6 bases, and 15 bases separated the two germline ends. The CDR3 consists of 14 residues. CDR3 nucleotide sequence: TGCAGTGCCCCACCAGGGAAGGGTAATTCACCCCTCCACTTT. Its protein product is CSAPPGKGNSPLHF.

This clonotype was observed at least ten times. In DNA, the CDR3 is TGTGCCAGCAGCCAAAAACAGGGGAGCTTGGGTGATGAGCAGTTCTTC. Its protein product is CASSQKQGSLGDEQFF. The chain joins TRBV3-1 to TRBJ2-1, with 7 bases that match TRBD1. The J segment lost 8 bases and the V segment lost 2 bases, leaving 12 bases of the junction unmatched. CDR3 length: 16 residues. From germline, CDR1 is LGHDT and CDR2 YNNKEL (reference sequence).

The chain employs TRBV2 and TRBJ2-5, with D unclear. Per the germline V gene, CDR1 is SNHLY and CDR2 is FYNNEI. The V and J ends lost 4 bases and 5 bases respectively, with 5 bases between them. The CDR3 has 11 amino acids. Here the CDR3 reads CASSGGETQYF. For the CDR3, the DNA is TGTGCCAGCAGTGGTGGGGAGACCCAGTACTTC.

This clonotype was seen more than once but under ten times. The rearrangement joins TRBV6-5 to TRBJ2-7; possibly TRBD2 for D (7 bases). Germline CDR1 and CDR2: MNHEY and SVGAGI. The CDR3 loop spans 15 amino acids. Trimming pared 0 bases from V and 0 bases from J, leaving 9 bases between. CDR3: CASSYSAGASYEQYV. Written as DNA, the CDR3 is TGTGCCAGCAGTTACTCGGCGGGGGCCTCCTACGAGCAGTACGTC.